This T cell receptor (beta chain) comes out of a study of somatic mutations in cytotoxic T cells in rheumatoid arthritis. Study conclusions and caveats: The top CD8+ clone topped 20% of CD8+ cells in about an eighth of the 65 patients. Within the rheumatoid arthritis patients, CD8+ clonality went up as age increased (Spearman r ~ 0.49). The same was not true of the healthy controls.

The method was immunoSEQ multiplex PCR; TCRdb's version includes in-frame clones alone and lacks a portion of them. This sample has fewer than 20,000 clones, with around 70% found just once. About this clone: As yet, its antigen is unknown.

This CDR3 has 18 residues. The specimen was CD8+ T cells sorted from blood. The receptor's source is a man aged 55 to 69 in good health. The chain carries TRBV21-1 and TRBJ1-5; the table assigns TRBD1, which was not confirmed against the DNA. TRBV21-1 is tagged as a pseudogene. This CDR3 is CASSKTPTGTGGGQPQHF. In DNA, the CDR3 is TGTGCCAGCAGCAAAACCCCTACCGGGACAGGGGGCGGTCAGCCCCAGCATTTT.